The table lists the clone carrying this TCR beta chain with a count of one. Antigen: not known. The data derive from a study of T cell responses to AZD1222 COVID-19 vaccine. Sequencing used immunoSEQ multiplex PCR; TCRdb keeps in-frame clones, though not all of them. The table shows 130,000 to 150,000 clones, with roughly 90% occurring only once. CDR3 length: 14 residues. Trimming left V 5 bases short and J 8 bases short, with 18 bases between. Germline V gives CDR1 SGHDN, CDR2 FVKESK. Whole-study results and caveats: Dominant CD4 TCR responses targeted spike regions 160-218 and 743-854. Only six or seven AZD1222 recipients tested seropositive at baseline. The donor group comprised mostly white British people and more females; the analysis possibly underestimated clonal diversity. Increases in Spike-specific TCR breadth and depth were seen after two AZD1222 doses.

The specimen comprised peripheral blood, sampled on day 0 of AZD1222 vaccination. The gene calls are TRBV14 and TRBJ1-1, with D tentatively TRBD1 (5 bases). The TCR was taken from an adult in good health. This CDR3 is CASSSGHPYGEAFF. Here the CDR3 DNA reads TGTGCCAGCAGCTCTGGACACCCATACGGGGAAGCTTTCTTT.